This is a list of T cell receptor beta chains from one sample in a study of shared T cell receptors in the human thymus. Produced via immunoSEQ multiplex PCR; TCRdb's table is partial and in-frame only. This sample has about 660,000 clones, with 85% to 90% found just once. These data were also reused for a study on human thymus T cells.

Sequences were obtained from thymocytes. The receptors were sampled from a boy in the first two years of life with a congenital heart defect. CDR3s include the opening cysteine and the closing phenylalanine or tryptophan. The D gene is left open where the match is weak. Size tells how often a clone was seen (once, few, many) or the class of an expanded clone, and some rows leave it out.

V: TRBV7-2; D: -; J: TRBJ2-7; size: -; CDR3: CASSLGGLGGEQYF; DNA: TGTGCCAGCAGCTTAGGTGGACTAGGGGGCGAGCAGTACTTC
V: TRBV4-2; D: TRBD1; J: TRBJ2-7; size: -; CDR3: CASSQDTRQGAVHEQYF; DNA: TGTGCCAGCAGCCAAGATACCCGACAGGGGGCTGTCCACGAGCAGTACTTC
V: TRBV6-6; D: TRBD1; J: TRBJ1-1; size: -; CDR3: CASSHQGARDTEAFF; DNA: TGTGCCAGCAGTCACCAGGGGGCGCGAGACACTGAAGCTTTCTTT
V: TRBV27; D: -; J: TRBJ2-5; size: -; CDR3: CASSLNRGGETQYF; DNA: TGTGCCAGCAGTTTAAACAGGGGGGGAGAGACCCAGTACTTC
V: TRBV4-3; D: -; J: TRBJ2-7; size: -; CDR3: CASSHQVRTATYEQYF; DNA: TGCGCCAGCAGCCACCAAGTCCGGACAGCAACCTACGAGCAGTACTTC
V: TRBV11-3; D: TRBD1; J: TRBJ2-3; size: -; CDR3: CASSVRSGQRTDTQYF; DNA: TGTGCCAGCAGCGTAAGGTCGGGACAGCGCACAGATACGCAGTATTTT
V: TRBV4-1; D: TRBD2; J: TRBJ2-5; size: -; CDR3: CASSQVGNGGETQYF; DNA: TGCGCCAGCAGCCAAGTGGGGAACGGGGGGGAGACCCAGTACTTC
V: TRBV4-3; D: -; J: TRBJ2-7; size: -; CDR3: CASSQRPGSYEQYF; DNA: TGCGCCAGCAGCCAACGACCCGGGAGCTACGAGCAGTACTTC
V: TRBV20-1; D: TRBD1; J: TRBJ2-3; size: -; CDR3: CSARPRTGKYF; DNA: TGCAGTGCTAGACCCCGGACAGGGAAGTATTTT
V: TRBV7-6; D: -; J: TRBJ1-5; size: -; CDR3: CASSSYPRHSSNQPQHF; DNA: TGTGCCAGCAGCTCCTACCCCCGACACTCTAGCAATCAGCCCCAGCATTTT
V: TRBV10-1; D: TRBD1; J: TRBJ2-7; size: -; CDR3: CASSAGQGDDYEQYF; DNA: TGCGCCAGCAGTGCGGGACAGGGAGATGACTACGAGCAGTACTTC
V: TRBV4-3; D: -; J: TRBJ2-2; size: -; CDR3: CASSQDWAPNTGELFF; DNA: TGCGCCAGCAGCCAAGATTGGGCCCCGAACACCGGGGAGCTGTTTTTT
V: TRBV6-1; D: -; J: TRBJ2-5; size: -; CDR3: CATTEETQYF; DNA: TGTGCCACCACGGAAGAGACCCAGTACTTC
V: TRBV28; D: -; J: TRBJ1-4; size: -; CDR3: CASSPRQETNEKLFF; DNA: TGTGCCAGCAGTCCCCGACAGGAGACTAATGAAAAACTGTTTTTT
V: TRBV4-3; D: TRBD1; J: TRBJ2-5; size: -; CDR3: CASSQKTGTRQETQYF; DNA: TGCGCCAGCAGCCAAAAGACAGGGACGCGGCAAGAGACCCAGTACTTC
V: TRBV30; D: -; J: TRBJ1-5; size: -; CDR3: CAWSDGGPNQPQHF; DNA: TGTGCCTGGAGCGACGGGGGTCCCAATCAGCCCCAGCATTTT
V: TRBV5-4; D: -; J: TRBJ2-7; size: few; CDR3: CASSLGTPPSYEQYF; DNA: TGTGCCAGCAGCTTGGGGACACCACCCTCCTACGAGCAGTACTTC
V: TRBV5-1; D: TRBD2; J: TRBJ2-7; size: -; CDR3: CASSLRTSGSSYEQYF; DNA: TGCGCCAGCAGCCTAAGGACTAGCGGGAGTTCCTACGAGCAGTACTTC
V: TRBV4-3; D: -; J: TRBJ2-7; size: -; CDR3: CASSLRPGLKNSYEQYF; DNA: TGCGCCAGCAGCCTCAGACCGGGACTTAAAAACTCCTACGAGCAGTACTTC
V: TRBV19; D: -; J: TRBJ2-1; size: -; CDR3: CASSILPYNEQFF; DNA: TGTGCCAGTAGTATACTTCCCTACAATGAGCAGTTCTTC
V: TRBV21-1; D: -; J: TRBJ2-5; size: -; CDR3: CASSPQGVELDPSMYQETQYF; DNA: TGTGCCAGCAGCCCCCAGGGGGTGGAACTGGACCCCTCGATGTACCAAGAGACCCAGTACTTC
V: TRBV27; D: TRBD2; J: TRBJ2-1; size: -; CDR3: CASSPIPRLAWDNEQFF; DNA: TGTGCCAGCAGTCCGATTCCAAGACTAGCGTGGGACAATGAGCAGTTCTTC
V: TRBV14; D: TRBD1; J: TRBJ1-1; size: -; CDR3: CASSHKGTGNTEAFF; DNA: TGTGCCAGCAGCCATAAAGGGACAGGGAACACTGAAGCTTTCTTT
V: TRBV4-2; D: TRBD2; J: TRBJ2-5; size: few; CDR3: CASSRGDGLAHETQYF; DNA: TGTGCCAGCAGCCGCGGAGACGGACTAGCGCACGAGACCCAGTACTTC
V: TRBV19; D: -; J: TRBJ2-3; size: few; CDR3: CASKSLAKRRDTQYF; DNA: TGTGCCAGTAAGAGCCTAGCAAAGCGCCGGGATACGCAGTATTTT
V: TRBV6-6; D: -; J: TRBJ1-2; size: few; CDR3: CASSYIKGGDYGYTF; DNA: TGTGCCAGCAGTTATATCAAGGGAGGGGACTATGGCTACACCTTC
V: TRBV6-5; D: TRBD1; J: TRBJ2-7; size: -; CDR3: CASRHRDRGYEQYF; DNA: TGTGCCAGCAGACACAGGGACAGGGGCTACGAGCAGTACTTC
V: TRBV28; D: -; J: TRBJ2-2; size: -; CDR3: CASRRGTGELFF; DNA: TGTGCCAGTAGGAGAGGCACCGGGGAGCTGTTTTTT
V: TRBV6-1; D: -; J: TRBJ1-2; size: -; CDR3: CASSTQAPYGYTF; DNA: TGTGCCAGCAGCACACAGGCCCCCTATGGCTACACCTTC
V: TRBV19; D: -; J: TRBJ2-2; size: -; CDR3: CASRLTRNTGELFF; DNA: TGTGCCAGTAGGCTTACTAGGAACACCGGGGAGCTGTTTTTT
V: TRBV28; D: TRBD2; J: TRBJ2-7; size: -; CDR3: CASSSPRASGSPTGEQYF; DNA: TGTGCCAGCAGTTCCCCTCGGGCTAGCGGGAGTCCGACGGGTGAGCAGTACTTC
V: TRBV19; D: -; J: TRBJ2-3; size: -; CDR3: CASSPPQGRDTDTQYF; DNA: TGTGCCAGTAGTCCCCCTCAGGGGAGGGACACAGATACGCAGTATTTT
V: TRBV5-6; D: TRBD2; J: TRBJ2-1; size: -; CDR3: CASSPTRVFAGGCDEQFF; DNA: TGTGCCAGCAGCCCCACCCGGGTCTTTGCGGGAGGGTGCGATGAGCAGTTCTTC
V: TRBV15; D: TRBD1; J: TRBJ2-4; size: -; CDR3: CATSRAPPLDRAAKNIQYF; DNA: TGTGCCACCAGCAGAGCACCCCCCCTGGACAGGGCAGCCAAAAACATTCAGTACTTC
V: TRBV5-8; D: -; J: TRBJ1-4; size: few; CDR3: CASITPDSVNEKLFF; DNA: TGTGCCAGCATCACACCGGACAGCGTGAATGAAAAACTGTTTTTT
V: TRBV13; D: TRBD2; J: TRBJ2-1; size: -; CDR3: CATKSGSSYNEQFF; DNA: TGTGCCACCAAAAGCGGGAGCTCCTACAATGAGCAGTTCTTC
V: TRBV20-1; D: -; J: TRBJ2-1; size: -; CDR3: CSAQNNEQFF; DNA: TGCAGTGCCCAAAACAATGAGCAGTTCTTC
V: TRBV27; D: -; J: TRBJ2-2; size: -; CDR3: CASSSWRGELFF; DNA: TGTGCCAGCAGTTCGTGGCGGGGGGAGCTGTTTTTT
V: TRBV6-5; D: -; J: TRBJ1-2; size: -; CDR3: CASSGRSANYGYTF; DNA: TGTGCCAGCAGTGGGAGGTCAGCTAACTATGGCTACACCTTC
V: TRBV5-6; D: TRBD2; J: TRBJ2-3; size: -; CDR3: CASSLRLAGERVTDTQYF; DNA: TGTGCCAGCAGCTTGAGACTAGCGGGAGAGAGGGTCACAGATACGCAGTATTTT
V: TRBV4-3; D: TRBD2; J: TRBJ2-1; size: -; CDR3: CASSQDPRGSGSPREQFF; DNA: TGCGCCAGCAGCCAAGATCCCCGTGGTAGCGGGTCCCCGCGTGAGCAGTTCTTC
V: TRBV5-1; D: TRBD2; J: TRBJ2-1; size: -; CDR3: CASSWASLAVRGNEQFF; DNA: TGCGCCAGCAGCTGGGCTTCACTAGCGGTCCGTGGCAATGAGCAGTTCTTC
V: TRBV7-9; D: -; J: TRBJ2-5; size: -; CDR3: CASSPGQGGEETQYF; DNA: TGTGCCAGCAGCCCTGGGCAGGGAGGTGAAGAGACCCAGTACTTC
V: TRBV28; D: -; J: TRBJ1-1; size: -; CDR3: CASSIKPDTPNTEAFF; DNA: TGTGCCAGCAGTATAAAACCGGACACCCCGAACACTGAAGCTTTCTTT
V: TRBV5-1; D: TRBD2; J: TRBJ2-3; size: -; CDR3: CASSLCTSGWIDTQYF; DNA: TGCGCCAGCAGCTTGTGCACTAGCGGGTGGATAGATACGCAGTATTTT
V: TRBV18; D: -; J: TRBJ2-1; size: -; CDR3: CASSPESGDLDHEQFF; DNA: TGTGCCAGCTCACCGGAAAGCGGAGACCTTGACCATGAGCAGTTCTTC
V: TRBV6-6; D: TRBD1; J: TRBJ2-1; size: -; CDR3: CASSHTGASYNEQFF; DNA: TGTGCCAGCAGCCATACAGGGGCCTCCTACAATGAGCAGTTCTTC
V: TRBV19; D: TRBD1; J: TRBJ1-4; size: -; CDR3: CASSAMRPGQGGEKLFF; DNA: TGTGCCAGTAGTGCAATGCGGCCGGGACAGGGGGGAGAAAAACTGTTTTTT
V: TRBV12-5; D: -; J: TRBJ2-3; size: -; CDR3: CASGLVGGSSTDTQYF; DNA: TGTGCTAGTGGTTTGGTTGGTGGCTCTAGCACAGATACGCAGTATTTT
V: TRBV7-8; D: TRBD2; J: TRBJ2-7; size: -; CDR3: CASSFSAGGIPYEQYF; DNA: TGTGCCAGCAGCTTTTCAGCGGGAGGAATACCCTACGAGCAGTACTTC
V: TRBV7-2; D: -; J: TRBJ2-1; size: -; CDR3: CASSEKQGRPPNNEQFF; DNA: TGTGCCAGCAGCGAGAAACAGGGGAGGCCCCCCAACAATGAGCAGTTCTTC
V: TRBV6-1; D: TRBD1; J: TRBJ1-3; size: -; CDR3: CALEGASGNTIYF; DNA: TGTGCCCTCGAGGGGGCGAGTGGAAACACCATATATTTT
V: TRBV5-1; D: TRBD2; J: TRBJ2-7; size: -; CDR3: CASSLAGTSGRGEQYF; DNA: TGCGCCAGCAGCCTAGCCGGCACTAGCGGGAGAGGCGAGCAGTACTTC
V: TRBV7-2; D: TRBD1; J: TRBJ2-7; size: -; CDR3: CASSPRQGLMTYEQYF; DNA: TGTGCCAGCAGCCCCCGACAGGGGCTAATGACCTACGAGCAGTATTTC
V: TRBV15; D: -; J: TRBJ2-1; size: few; CDR3: CATSALYRNEQFF; DNA: TGTGCCACCAGCGCCTTGTACAGGAATGAGCAGTTCTTC
V: TRBV4-3; D: -; J: TRBJ2-7; size: few; CDR3: CASSRERGGRGTGEQYF; DNA: TGCGCCAGCAGCCGAGAGCGTGGTGGCAGGGGCACGGGGGAGCAGTACTTC
V: TRBV7-3; D: TRBD1; J: TRBJ2-5; size: -; CDR3: CASRCRGTAQLEETQYF; DNA: TGTGCCAGCAGGTGCCGTGGGACAGCCCAACTTGAGGAGACCCAGTACTTC
V: TRBV19; D: -; J: TRBJ1-1; size: -; CDR3: CASMAGKNTEAFF; DNA: TGTGCCAGTATGGCAGGGAAGAACACTGAAGCTTTCTTT
V: TRBV7-9; D: TRBD1; J: TRBJ1-2; size: -; CDR3: CASSLQIPPGTDLFCTF; DNA: TGTGCCAGCAGCTTACAAATTCCTCCCGGGACAGACCTCTTTTGTACCTTC